This TCR beta chain was recovered during a study of T cell responses to AZD1222 COVID-19 vaccine. The repertoire was sequenced with immunoSEQ multiplex PCR; TCRdb's copy has only in-frame clones and lacks some. The top ten clones hold roughly 3.9% of a sample with around 110,000 clones, 75% to 90% of them seen once. This material consisted of peripheral blood, taken on day 0 of MenACWY control vaccination. The clonotype originates from an adult in good health.

CDR3 residues: CATQRNNEQFF. CDR3 DNA: TGTGCCACCCAAAGGAACAATGAGCAGTTCTTC. This chain uses TRBV6-5 with TRBJ2-1; no firm D call. V lost 10 bases, J lost 5 bases, and 9 bases lay in between. The CDR3 is made up of 11 amino acids. Germline assignment: CDR1 MNHEY and CDR2 SVGAGI.